Following are 5 T cell receptor beta chains from one sample sequenced in a study of T cell changes during pregnancy in multiple sclerosis. Assay used: immunoSEQ multiplex PCR; TCRdb lists only in-frame clones, some missing. The sample includes tens of thousands of clones, about 93% seen only once; the top ten take approximately 0.41%. The specimen was CD4+ T cells from peripheral blood mononuclear cells, collected before pregnancy. These receptors were collected from a female donor with multiple sclerosis, enrolled in a pregnancy study.

The J gene is TRBJ1-2, the V gene TRBV7-9; TRBD1 aligns across 9 bases. The CDR3 has 15 residues. CDR1 is SEHNR, CDR2 FQNEAQ, per germline (reference sequence). The trim removed 8 bases at V and 8 bases at J, leaving 15 bases unmatched. CDR3 amino acids: CASFEPGTGQGGYTF. CDR3 DNA: TGTGCCAGCTTCGAACCCGGGACAGGGCAAGGGGGCTACACCTTC.

The V gene is TRBV18, the J gene TRBJ2-1, with 7 bases that match TRBD1. The CDR3 covers 13 residues. After removal of 8 bases from V and 7 bases from J, the junction contained 8 bases not matched to a gene. CDR1 and CDR2 (germline): KGHSH, LQKENI. The CDR3 here is CASLTAGGNEQFF. The CDR3 DNA reads as TGTGCCAGCCTCACCGCAGGGGGAAATGAGCAGTTCTTC.

The chain joins TRBV9 to TRBJ2-3, with 10 bases fitting TRBD2. V was clipped by 0 bases and J by 2 bases; unmatched bases: 3. Germline CDR1 is SGDLS and CDR2 is YYNGEE. The CDR3 loop spans 16 amino acids. This CDR3 is CASSVGTSGTTDTQYF. CDR3 coding DNA: TGTGCCAGCAGCGTAGGGACTAGCGGAACCACAGATACGCAGTATTTT.

The chain is built from TRBV12-5 and TRBJ2-1; a weak D match, TRBD1 (6 bases). This CDR3 spans 15 amino acids. Trimming pared 0 bases from V and 5 bases from J, leaving 11 bases between. Germline CDR1 reads LGHNT; CDR2 reads FRNRAP. The CDR3 loop reads CASGLVIGDNNEQFF. The CDR3 DNA follows: TGTGCTAGTGGTTTGGTAATTGGGGACAACAATGAGCAGTTCTTC. Combining the CDR3 with reference TRBV12-5 and TRBJ2-1 gives the whole variable domain DARVTQTPRHKVTEMGQEVTMRCQPILGHNTVFWYRQTMMQGLELLAYFRNRAPLDDSGMPKDRFSAEMPDATLATLKIQPSEPRDSAVYFCASGLVIGDNNEQFFGPGTRLTVL.

The chain links TRBV19 to TRBJ2-6, with 8 positions matching TRBD1. The CDR3 runs 18 residues. V lost 5 bases to trimming and J lost 0 bases; unmatched junction nucleotides: 9. Per germline, CDR1 LNHDA and CDR2 SQIVND (reference sequence). CDR3: CASSSQRTGGSGANVLTF. In DNA form, the CDR3 reads TGTGCCAGTAGTTCTCAACGCACAGGGGGCTCTGGGGCCAACGTCCTGACTTTC.